This TCR beta chain was sequenced in a study of CD8 T cells in Susac syndrome. Included as multiple sclerosis controls were treatment-naive patients who had stable or active relapsing-remitting disease. CDR1 and CDR2 from the germline V gene are SNHLY and FYNNEI. Trimming stripped 6 bases from V and 6 bases from J, with 9 bases between. This CDR3 has 11 amino acids. With random hexamers, reverse transcription was performed on roughly 0.45 to 1 ug of RNA. TCRdb reprocessed the immunoSEQ multiplex PCR reads via MiXCR and lists one record per CDR3 protein. The sample contains about 76,000 distinct CDR3 sequences, 91% of which appear only once.

The chain links TRBV2 to TRBJ2-7; TRBD2 might be the D (5 bases). The sample taken for sequencing was CD8+ T cells from PBMCs. The TCR comes from a human donor with multiple sclerosis. The CDR3 region has the DNA TGTGCCAGCAGCTTCGGGGTCGAGCAGTACTTC. Translating it yields CASSFGVEQYF.